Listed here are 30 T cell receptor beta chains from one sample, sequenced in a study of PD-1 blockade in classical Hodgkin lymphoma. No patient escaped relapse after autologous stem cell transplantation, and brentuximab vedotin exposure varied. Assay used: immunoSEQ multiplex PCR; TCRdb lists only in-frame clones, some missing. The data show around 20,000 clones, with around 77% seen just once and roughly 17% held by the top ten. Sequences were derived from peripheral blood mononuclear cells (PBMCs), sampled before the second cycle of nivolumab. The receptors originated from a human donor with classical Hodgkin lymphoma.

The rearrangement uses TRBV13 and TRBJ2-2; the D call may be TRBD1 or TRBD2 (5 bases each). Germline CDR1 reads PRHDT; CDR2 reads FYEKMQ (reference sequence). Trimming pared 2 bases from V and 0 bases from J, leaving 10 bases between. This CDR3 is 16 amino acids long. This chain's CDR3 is CASSLPGPANTGELFF. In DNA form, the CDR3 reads TGTGCCAGCAGCTTACCGGGGCCAGCGAACACCGGGGAGCTGTTTTTT.

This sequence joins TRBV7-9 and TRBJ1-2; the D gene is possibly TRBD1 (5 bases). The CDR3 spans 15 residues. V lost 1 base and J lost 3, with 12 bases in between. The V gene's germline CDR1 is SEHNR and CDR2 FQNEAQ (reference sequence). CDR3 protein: CASSLGQGGDYGYTF. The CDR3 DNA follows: TGTGCCAGCAGCTTAGGGCAGGGCGGCGACTATGGCTACACCTTC.

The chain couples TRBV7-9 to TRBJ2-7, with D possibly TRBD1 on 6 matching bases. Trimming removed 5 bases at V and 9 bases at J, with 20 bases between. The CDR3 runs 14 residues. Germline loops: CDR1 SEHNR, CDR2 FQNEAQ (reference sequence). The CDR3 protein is CASSLTGSALGQYF. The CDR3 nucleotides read TGTGCCAGCAGCCTGACAGGTTCGGCCTTAGGGCAGTACTTC.

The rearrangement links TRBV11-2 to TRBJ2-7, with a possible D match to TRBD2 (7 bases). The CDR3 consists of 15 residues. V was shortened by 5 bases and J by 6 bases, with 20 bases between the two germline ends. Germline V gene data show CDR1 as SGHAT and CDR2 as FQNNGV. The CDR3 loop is CASSPIRGGRGEQYF. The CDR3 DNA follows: TGTGCCAGCAGCCCCATTAGGGGGGGGCGCGGCGAGCAGTACTTC.

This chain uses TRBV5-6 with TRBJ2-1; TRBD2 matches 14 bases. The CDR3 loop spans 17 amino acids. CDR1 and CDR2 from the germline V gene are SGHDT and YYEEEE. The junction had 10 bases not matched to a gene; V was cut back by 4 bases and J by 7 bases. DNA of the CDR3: TGTGCCAGCAGCCGTGAGGGACTAGCGGGAGTACAGAATGAGCAGTTCTTC. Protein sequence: CASSREGLAGVQNEQFF. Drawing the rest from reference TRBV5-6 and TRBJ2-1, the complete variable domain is DAGVTQSPTHLIKTRGQQVTLRCSPKSGHDTVSWYQQALGQGPQFIFQYYEEEERQRGNFPDRFSGHQFPNYSSELNVNALLLGDSALYLCASSREGLAGVQNEQFFGPGTRLTVL.

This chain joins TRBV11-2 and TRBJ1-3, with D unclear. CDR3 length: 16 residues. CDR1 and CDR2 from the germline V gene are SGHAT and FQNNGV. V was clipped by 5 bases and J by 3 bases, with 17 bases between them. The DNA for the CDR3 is TGTGCCAGCAGCCGAGGCTCAGGAGACCGTGGAAACACCATATATTTT. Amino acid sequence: CASSRGSGDRGNTIYF.

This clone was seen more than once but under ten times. The CDR3 spells CASSPRDGRNQPQHF. DNA of the CDR3: TGTGCCAGCAGCCCCCGGGACGGACGCAATCAGCCCCAGCATTTT. The V call is TRBV7-6, the J call TRBJ1-5; perhaps TRBD1 as D (5 bases). Per the germline V gene, CDR1 is SGHVS and CDR2 is FNYEAQ. Trimming removed 5 bases at V and 2 bases at J, with 13 bases between. This CDR3 region has 15 residues.

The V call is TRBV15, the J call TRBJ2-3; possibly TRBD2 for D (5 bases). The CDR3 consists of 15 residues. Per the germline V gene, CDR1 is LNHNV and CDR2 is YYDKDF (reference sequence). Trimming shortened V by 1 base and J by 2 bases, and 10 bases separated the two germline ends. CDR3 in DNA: TGTGCCACCAGCAGAGGGGTAGCGAACACAGATACGCAGTATTTT. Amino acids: CATSRGVANTDTQYF.

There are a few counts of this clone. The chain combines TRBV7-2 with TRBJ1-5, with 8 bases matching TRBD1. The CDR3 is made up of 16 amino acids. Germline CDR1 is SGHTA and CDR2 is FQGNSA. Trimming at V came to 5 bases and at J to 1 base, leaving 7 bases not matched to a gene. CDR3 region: CASSPGQAQSNQPQHF. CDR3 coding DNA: TGTGCCAGCAGCCCGGGACAGGCTCAAAGCAATCAGCCCCAGCATTTT.

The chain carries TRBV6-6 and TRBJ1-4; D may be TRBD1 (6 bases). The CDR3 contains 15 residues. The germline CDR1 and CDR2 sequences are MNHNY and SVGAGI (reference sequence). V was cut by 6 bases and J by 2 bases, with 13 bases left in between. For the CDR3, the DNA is TGTGCCAGCAGGCCGCAGGGGCTGACTAATGAAAAACTGTTTTTT. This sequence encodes CASRPQGLTNEKLFF.

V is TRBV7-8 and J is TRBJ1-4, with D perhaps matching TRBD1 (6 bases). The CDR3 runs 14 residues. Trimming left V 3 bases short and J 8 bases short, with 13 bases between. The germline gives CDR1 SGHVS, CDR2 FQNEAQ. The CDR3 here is CASSLGITGEKLFF. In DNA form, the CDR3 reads TGTGCCAGCAGCTTGGGTATTACAGGGGAAAAACTGTTTTTT.

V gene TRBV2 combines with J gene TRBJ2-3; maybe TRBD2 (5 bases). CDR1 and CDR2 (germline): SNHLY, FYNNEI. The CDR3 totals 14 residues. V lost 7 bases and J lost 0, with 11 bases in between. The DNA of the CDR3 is TGTGCCAGCAACCGGGAAACTAGCACAGATACGCAGTATTTT. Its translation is CASNRETSTDTQYF.

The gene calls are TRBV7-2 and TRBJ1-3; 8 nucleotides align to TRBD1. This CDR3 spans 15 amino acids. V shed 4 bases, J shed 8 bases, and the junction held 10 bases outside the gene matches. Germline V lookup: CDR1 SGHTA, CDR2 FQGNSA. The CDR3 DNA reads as TGTGCCAGCAGCTCTTACCTCAGGGGGCCGGACACCATATATTTT. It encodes CASSSYLRGPDTIYF. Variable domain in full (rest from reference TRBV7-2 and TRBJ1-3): GAGVSQSPSNKVTEKGKDVELRCDPISGHTALYWYRQSLGQGLEFLIYFQGNSAPDKSGLPSDRFSAERTGGSVSTLTIQRTQQEDSAVYLCASSSYLRGPDTIYFGEGSWLTVV.

In nucleotides, the CDR3 is TGTGCCAGCAGCGTGGGTGGCGGCACCACAGAAGCTTTCTTT. Translation: CASSVGGGTTEAFF. The chain couples TRBV9 to TRBJ1-1; D gene unclear. Germline CDR1 SGDLS, CDR2 YYNGEE. Trimming cost V 2 bases and J 8 bases, with 16 bases left between them. The CDR3 is 14 residues long.

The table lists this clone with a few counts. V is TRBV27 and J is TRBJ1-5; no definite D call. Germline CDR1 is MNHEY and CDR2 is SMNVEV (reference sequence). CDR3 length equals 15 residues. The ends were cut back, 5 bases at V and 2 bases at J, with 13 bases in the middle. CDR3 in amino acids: CASSPRNTGNQPQHF. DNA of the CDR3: TGTGCCAGCAGTCCACGAAACACCGGCAATCAGCCCCAGCATTTT.

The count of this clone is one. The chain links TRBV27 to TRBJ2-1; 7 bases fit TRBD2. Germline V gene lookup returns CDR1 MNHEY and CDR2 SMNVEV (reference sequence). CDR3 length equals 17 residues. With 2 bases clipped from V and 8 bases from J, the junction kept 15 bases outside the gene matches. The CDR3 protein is CASSLRFSPGGSDEQFF. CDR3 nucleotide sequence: TGTGCCAGCAGTTTACGTTTCTCCCCGGGAGGATCGGATGAGCAGTTCTTC.

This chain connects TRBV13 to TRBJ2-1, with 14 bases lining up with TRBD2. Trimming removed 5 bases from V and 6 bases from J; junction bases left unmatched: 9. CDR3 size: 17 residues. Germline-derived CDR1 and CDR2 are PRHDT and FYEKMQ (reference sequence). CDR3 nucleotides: TGTGCCAGCAGCCCCGGGACTAGCGGGAGTTTTTCCAATGAGCAGTTCTTC. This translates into CASSPGTSGSFSNEQFF.

The CDR3 nucleotides are TGTGCCAGCAGTCTCGAAATAAGGACAGGGGGCTCCTATGGCTACACCTTC. As protein: CASSLEIRTGGSYGYTF. The gene calls are TRBV28 and TRBJ1-2; 11 bases line up with TRBD1. V gave up 5 bases and J gave up 4 bases; unmatched junction bases: 12. CDR3 length equals 17 residues. Germline lookup yields CDR1 MDHEN and CDR2 SYDVKM.

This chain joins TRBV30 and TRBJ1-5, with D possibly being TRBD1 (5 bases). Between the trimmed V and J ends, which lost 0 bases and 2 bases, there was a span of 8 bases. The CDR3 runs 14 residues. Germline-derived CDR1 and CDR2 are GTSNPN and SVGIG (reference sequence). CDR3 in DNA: TGTGCCTGGAGTGTAGCAGGGCGCAATCAGCCCCAGCATTTT. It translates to CAWSVAGRNQPQHF. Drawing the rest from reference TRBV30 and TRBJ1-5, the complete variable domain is SQTIHQWPATLVQPVGSPLSLECTVEGTSNPNLYWYRQAAGRGLQLLFYSVGIGQISSEVPQNLSASRPQDRQFILSSKKLLLSDSGFYLCAWSVAGRNQPQHFGDGTRLSIL.

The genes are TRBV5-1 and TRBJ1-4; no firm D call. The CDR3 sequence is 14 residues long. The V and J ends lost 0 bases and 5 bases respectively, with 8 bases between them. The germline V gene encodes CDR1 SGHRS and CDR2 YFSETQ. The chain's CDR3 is CASSLEPTNEKLFF. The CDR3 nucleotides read TGCGCCAGCAGCTTGGAACCGACCAATGAAAAACTGTTTTTT.

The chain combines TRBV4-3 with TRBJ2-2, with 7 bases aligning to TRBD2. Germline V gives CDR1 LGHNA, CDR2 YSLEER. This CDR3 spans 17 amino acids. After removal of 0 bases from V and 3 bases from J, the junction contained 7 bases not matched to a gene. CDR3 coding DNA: TGCGCCAGCAGCCAAGATCGTGGGACTACCTACACCGGGGAGCTGTTTTTT. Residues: CASSQDRGTTYTGELFF.

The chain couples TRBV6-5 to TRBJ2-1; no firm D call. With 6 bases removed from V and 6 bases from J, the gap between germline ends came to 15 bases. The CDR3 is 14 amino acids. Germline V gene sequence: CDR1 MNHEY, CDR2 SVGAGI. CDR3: CASRAWGNGNEQFF. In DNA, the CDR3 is TGTGCCAGCAGAGCGTGGGGTAACGGCAATGAGCAGTTCTTC.

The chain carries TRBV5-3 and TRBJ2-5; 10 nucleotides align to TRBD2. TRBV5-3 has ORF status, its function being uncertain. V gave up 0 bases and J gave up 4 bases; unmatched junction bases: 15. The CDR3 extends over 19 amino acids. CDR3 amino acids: CARSLGTLAGEMVGETQYF. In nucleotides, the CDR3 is TGTGCCAGAAGCTTGGGGACCCTAGCGGGAGAGATGGTAGGAGAGACCCAGTACTTC.

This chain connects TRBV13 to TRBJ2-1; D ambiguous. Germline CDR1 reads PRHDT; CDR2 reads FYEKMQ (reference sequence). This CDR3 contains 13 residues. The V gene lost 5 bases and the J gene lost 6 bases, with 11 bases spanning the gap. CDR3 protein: CASSSLGPNEQFF. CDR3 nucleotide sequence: TGTGCCAGCAGCAGCTTAGGCCCCAATGAGCAGTTCTTC.

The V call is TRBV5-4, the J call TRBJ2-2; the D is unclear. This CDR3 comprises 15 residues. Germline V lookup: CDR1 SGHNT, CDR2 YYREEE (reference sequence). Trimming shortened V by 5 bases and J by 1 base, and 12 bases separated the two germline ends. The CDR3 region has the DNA TGTGCCAGCAGTCAAACGGTCGGGAACACCGGGGAGCTGTTTTTT. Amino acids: CASSQTVGNTGELFF.

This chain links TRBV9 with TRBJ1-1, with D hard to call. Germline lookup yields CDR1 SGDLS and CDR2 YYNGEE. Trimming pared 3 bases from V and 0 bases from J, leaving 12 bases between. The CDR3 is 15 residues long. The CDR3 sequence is CASSALDGLNTEAFF. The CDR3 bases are TGTGCCAGCAGCGCCTTGGATGGATTGAACACTGAAGCTTTCTTT.

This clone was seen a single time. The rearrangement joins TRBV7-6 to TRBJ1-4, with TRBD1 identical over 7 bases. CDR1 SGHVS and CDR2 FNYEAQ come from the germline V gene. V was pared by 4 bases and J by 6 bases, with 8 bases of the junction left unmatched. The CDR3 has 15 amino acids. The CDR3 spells CASSSTGPVDEKLFF. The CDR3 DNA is TGTGCCAGCAGCTCGACAGGGCCGGTCGATGAAAAACTGTTTTTT.

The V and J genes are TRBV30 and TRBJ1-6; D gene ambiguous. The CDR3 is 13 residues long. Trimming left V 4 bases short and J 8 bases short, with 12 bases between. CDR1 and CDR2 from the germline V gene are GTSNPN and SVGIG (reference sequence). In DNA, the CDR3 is TGTGCCTGGACCGGCAGCGGATATTCACCCCTCCACTTT. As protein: CAWTGSGYSPLHF.

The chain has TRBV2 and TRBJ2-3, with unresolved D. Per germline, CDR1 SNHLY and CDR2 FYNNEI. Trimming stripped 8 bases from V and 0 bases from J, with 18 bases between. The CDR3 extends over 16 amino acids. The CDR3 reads CASSTFRTVSTDTQYF. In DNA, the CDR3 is TGTGCCAGCTCAACCTTTAGGACCGTAAGCACAGATACGCAGTATTTT.

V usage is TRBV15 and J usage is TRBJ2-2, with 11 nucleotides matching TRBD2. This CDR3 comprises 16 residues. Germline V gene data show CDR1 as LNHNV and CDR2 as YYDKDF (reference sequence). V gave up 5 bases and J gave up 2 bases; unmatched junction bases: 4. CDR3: CATSPGLAVNTGELFF. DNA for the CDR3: TGTGCCACCAGCCCGGGACTAGCGGTTAACACCGGGGAGCTGTTTTTT.